This T cell receptor (beta chain) was captured in a study of Ad26.COV2.S vaccination and SARS-CoV-2 variants. Per germline, CDR1 SNHLY and CDR2 FYNNEI. This CDR3 has 15 amino acids. The ends lost 5 bases at V and 9 bases at J; junction bases unmatched: 9. Treatment indicated: around 19 received Ad26.COV2.S at low or high dose, single or two shots; several received placebo; per-sample allocation not given. At day 63 after the first vaccine or placebo injection, samples were drawn. The repertoire was sequenced with immunoSEQ multiplex PCR; TCRdb's copy has only in-frame clones and lacks some. The repertoire holds about 350,000 clones, with around nine tenths as singletons. This clone showed up just once.

The chain has TRBV2 and TRBJ2-3; 12 bases are shared with TRBD2. This TCR came from a person between 18 and 59 years old who received the Ad26.COV2.S COVID-19 vaccine or a placebo. Sequenced here: peripheral blood, sampled in a trial of Ad26.COV2.S vaccine versus placebo. CDR3 sequence (DNA): TGTGCCAGCAGTCCGACTAGCGGGGGCCCGGAGACGCAGTATTTT. Its translation is CASSPTSGGPETQYF.